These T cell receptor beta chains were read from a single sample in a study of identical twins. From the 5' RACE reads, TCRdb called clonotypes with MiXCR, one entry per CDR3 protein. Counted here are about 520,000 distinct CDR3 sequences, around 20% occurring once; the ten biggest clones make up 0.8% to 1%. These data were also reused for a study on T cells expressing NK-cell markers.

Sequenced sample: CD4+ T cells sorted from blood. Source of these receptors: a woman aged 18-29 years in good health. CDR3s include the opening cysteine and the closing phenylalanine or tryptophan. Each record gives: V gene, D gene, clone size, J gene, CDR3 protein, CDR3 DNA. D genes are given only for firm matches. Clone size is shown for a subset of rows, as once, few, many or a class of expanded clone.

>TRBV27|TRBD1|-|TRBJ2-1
CASSWDRGENEQFF
TGTGCCAGCAGTTGGGACAGGGGCGAAAATGAGCAGTTCTTC
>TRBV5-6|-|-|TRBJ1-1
CASSTTALGTEAFF
TGTGCCAGCAGTACGACAGCCCTGGGGACTGAAGCTTTCTTT
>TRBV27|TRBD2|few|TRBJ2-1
CASSKLAGASRQFF
TGTGCCAGCAGTAAACTAGCGGGAGCCTCAAGGCAGTTCTTC
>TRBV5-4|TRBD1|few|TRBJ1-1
CASSLARGQEAFF
TGTGCCAGCAGCTTGGCCAGGGGACAGGAAGCTTTCTTT
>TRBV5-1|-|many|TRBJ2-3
CASSSVQGSTDTQYF
TGCGCCAGCAGCTCGGTACAGGGTTCAACAGATACGCAGTATTTT
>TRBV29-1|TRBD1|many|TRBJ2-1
CSASRDSQGNEQFF
TGCAGCGCGTCCCGGGACAGTCAAGGAAATGAGCAGTTCTTC
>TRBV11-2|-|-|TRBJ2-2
CASSLPAGFPGELFF
TGTGCCAGCAGCTTACCCGCCGGTTTTCCCGGGGAGCTGTTTTTT
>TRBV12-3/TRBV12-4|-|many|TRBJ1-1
CASSFNRENTEAFF
TGTGCCAGCAGTTTCAACAGAGAGAACACTGAAGCTTTCTTT
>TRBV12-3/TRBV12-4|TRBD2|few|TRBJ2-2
CASSLPGLAPGELFF
TGTGCCAGCAGTTTACCGGGACTAGCCCCCGGGGAGCTGTTTTTT
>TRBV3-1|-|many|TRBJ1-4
CASSQVLEKLFF
TGTGCCAGCAGCCAAGTTCTTGAAAAACTGTTTTTT
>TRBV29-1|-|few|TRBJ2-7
CSVLGDGEQYF
TGCAGCGTCCTTGGGGACGGCGAGCAGTACTTC
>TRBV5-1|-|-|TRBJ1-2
CASSLLGEGYTF
TGCGCCAGCAGCTTGCTGGGTGAAGGCTACACCTTC
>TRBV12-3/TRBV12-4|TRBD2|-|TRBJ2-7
CASRGLAASYEQYF
TGTGCCAGCAGGGGACTAGCGGCGAGCTACGAGCAGTACTTC
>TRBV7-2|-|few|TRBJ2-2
CASRPSLGTGELFF
TGTGCCAGCAGACCCAGTTTGGGGACCGGGGAGCTGTTTTTT
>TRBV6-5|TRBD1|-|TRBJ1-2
CASSTGDRGYTF
TGTGCCAGCAGTACAGGGGATCGTGGCTACACCTTC
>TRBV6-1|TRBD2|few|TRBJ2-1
CASSARTSGGNEQFF
TGTGCCAGCAGTGCCAGGACTAGCGGGGGGAATGAGCAGTTCTTC
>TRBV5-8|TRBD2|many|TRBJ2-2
CASSLLIAGGTGELFF
TGTGCCAGCAGCTTGCTTATAGCGGGAGGAACCGGGGAGCTGTTTTTT
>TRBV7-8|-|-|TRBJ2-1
CASSLLKATQGVQFF
TGTGCCAGCAGCTTATTAAAAGCGACCCAAGGCGTGCAGTTCTTC
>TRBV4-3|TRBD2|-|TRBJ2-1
CASSQGGGTYNEQFF
TGCGCCAGCAGCCAAGGCGGGGGGACCTACAATGAGCAGTTCTTC
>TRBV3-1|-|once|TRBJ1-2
CASSQVSGKKGYTF
TGTGCCAGCAGCCAAGTTTCCGGAAAAAAAGGCTACACCTTC
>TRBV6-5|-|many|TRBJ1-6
CASSYRGADSPLHF
TGTGCCAGCAGTTACCGTGGGGCAGATTCACCCCTCCACTTT
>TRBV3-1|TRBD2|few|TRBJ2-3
CASSPTLAGSRYF
TGTGCCAGCAGCCCGACTTTAGCGGGAAGTAGGTATTTT
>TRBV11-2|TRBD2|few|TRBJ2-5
CASSRRLAGGLRGETQYF
TGTGCCAGCAGCCGTAGACTAGCGGGGGGGCTTAGGGGAGAGACCCAGTACTTC
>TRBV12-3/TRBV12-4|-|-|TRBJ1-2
CASTGLFWGYTF
TGTGCCAGCACCGGACTTTTCTGGGGCTACACCTTC
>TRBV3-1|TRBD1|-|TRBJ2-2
CASSQGTGGFTGELFF
TGTGCCAGCAGCCAAGGGACAGGGGGGTTTACCGGGGAGCTGTTTTTT
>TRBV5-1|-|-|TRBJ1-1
CASSLLSDFNTEAFF
TGCGCCAGCAGCTTGTTGTCAGACTTTAACACTGAAGCTTTCTTT
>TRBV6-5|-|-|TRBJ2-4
CASSYRVGAGRDIQYF
TGTGCCAGCAGTTATAGGGTGGGGGCAGGGCGGGACATTCAGTACTTC
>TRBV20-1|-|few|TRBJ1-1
CSASPGNTEAFF
TGCAGTGCTAGCCCTGGGAACACTGAAGCTTTCTTT
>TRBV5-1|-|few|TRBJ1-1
CASTRWGNTEAFF
TGCGCCAGCACCCGTTGGGGCAACACTGAAGCTTTCTTT
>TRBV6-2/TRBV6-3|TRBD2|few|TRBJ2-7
CASSRPGAAGGESTGQYF
TGTGCCAGCAGTCGGCCGGGGGCCGCGGGGGGTGAATCTACGGGGCAGTACTTC
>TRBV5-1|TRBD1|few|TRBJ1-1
CASSLSPGGNVNTEAFF
TGCGCCAGCAGCTTGTCGCCAGGGGGTAACGTGAACACTGAAGCTTTCTTT
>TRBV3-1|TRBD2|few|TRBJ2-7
CASRSTGTSGYEQYF
TGTGCCAGCAGGTCGACCGGGACTAGCGGCTACGAGCAGTACTTC
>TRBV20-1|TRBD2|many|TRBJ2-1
CSARETTYNEQFF
TGCAGTGCGCGGGAGACGACCTACAATGAGCAGTTCTTC